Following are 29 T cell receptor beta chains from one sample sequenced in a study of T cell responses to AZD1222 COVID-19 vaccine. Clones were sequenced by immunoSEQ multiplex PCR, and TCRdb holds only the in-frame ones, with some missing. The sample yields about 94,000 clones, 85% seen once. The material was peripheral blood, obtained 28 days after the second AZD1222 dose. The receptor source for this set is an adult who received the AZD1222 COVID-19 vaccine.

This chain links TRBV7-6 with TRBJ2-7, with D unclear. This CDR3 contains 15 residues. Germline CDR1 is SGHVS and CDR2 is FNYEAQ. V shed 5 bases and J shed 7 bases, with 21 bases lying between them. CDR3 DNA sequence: TGTGCCAGCAGCCCCGGCGCAAAACCCCCTACGGAGCAGTACTTC. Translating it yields CASSPGAKPPTEQYF.

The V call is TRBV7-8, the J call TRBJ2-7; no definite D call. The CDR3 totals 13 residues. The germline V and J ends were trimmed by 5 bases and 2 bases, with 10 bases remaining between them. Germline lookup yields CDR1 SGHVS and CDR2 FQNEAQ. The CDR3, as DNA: TGTGCCAGCAGCCTGGCTGGGACCTACGAGCAGTACTTC. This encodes CASSLAGTYEQYF.

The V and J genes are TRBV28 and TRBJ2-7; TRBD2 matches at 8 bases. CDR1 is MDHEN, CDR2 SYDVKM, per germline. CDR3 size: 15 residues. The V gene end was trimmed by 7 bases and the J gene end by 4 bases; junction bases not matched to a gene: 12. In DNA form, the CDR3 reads TGTGCCAGCATCGACAGGTCCGGGACTAGATACGAGCAGTACTTC. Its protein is CASIDRSGTRYEQYF.

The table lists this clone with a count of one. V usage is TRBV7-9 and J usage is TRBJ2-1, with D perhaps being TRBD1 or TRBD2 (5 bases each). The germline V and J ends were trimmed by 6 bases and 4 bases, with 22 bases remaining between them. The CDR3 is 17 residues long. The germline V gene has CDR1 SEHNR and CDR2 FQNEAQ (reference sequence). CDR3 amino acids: CASRIGARGAQYNEQFF. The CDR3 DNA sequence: TGTGCCAGCAGAATCGGGGCTAGAGGGGCCCAATACAATGAGCAGTTCTTC. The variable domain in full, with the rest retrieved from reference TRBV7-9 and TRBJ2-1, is DTGVSQNPRHKITKRGQNVTFRCDPISEHNRLYWYRQTLGQGPEFLTYFQNEAQLEKSRLLSDRFSAERPKGSFSTLEIQRTEQGDSAMYLCASRIGARGAQYNEQFFGPGTRLTVL.

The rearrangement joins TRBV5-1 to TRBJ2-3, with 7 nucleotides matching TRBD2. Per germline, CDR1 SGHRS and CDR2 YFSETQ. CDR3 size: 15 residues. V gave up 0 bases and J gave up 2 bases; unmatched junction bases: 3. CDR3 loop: CASSLASGTTDTQYF. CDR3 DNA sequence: TGCGCCAGCAGCTTGGCTAGCGGAACCACAGATACGCAGTATTTT.

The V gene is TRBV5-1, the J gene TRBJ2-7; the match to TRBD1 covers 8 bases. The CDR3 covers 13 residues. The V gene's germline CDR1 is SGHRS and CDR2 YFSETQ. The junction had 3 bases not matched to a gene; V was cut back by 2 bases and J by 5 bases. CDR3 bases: TGCGCCAGCAGCTTCCGGACAGGGAACGAGCAGTACTTC. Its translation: CASSFRTGNEQYF.

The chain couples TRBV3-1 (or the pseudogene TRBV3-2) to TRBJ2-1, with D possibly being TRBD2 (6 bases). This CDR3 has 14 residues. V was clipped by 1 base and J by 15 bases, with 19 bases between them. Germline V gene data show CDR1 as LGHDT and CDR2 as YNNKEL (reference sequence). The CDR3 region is CASSQVAGLRAGFF. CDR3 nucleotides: TGTGCCAGCAGCCAAGTCGCCGGACTAAGGGCGGGGTTCTTC.

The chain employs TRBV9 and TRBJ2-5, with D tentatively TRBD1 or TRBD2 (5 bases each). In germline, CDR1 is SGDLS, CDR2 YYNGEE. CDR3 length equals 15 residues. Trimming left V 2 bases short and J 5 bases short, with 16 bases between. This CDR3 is CASSVGPEGSETQYF. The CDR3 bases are TGTGCCAGCAGCGTTGGACCAGAGGGGTCGGAGACCCAGTACTTC.

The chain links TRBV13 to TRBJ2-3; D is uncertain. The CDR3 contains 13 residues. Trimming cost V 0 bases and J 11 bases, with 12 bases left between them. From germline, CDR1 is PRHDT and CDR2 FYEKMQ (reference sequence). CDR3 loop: CASSLGVRGRQYF. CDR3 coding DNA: TGTGCCAGCAGCTTAGGGGTCCGCGGTAGGCAGTATTTT.

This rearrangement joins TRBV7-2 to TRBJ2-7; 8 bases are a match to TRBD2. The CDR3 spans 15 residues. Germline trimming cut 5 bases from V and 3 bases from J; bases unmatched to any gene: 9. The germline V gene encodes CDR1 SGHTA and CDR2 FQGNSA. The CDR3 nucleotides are TGTGCCAGCAGCCCCTGGAATAGCGGGGTCTACGAGCAGTACTTC. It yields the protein CASSPWNSGVYEQYF.

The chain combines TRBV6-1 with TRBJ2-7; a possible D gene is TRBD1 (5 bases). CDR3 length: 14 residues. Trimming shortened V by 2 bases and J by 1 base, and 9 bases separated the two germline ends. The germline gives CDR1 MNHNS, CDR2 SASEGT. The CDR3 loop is CASSENRLSYEQYF. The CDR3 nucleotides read TGTGCCAGCAGTGAAAACAGGTTATCCTACGAGCAGTACTTC.

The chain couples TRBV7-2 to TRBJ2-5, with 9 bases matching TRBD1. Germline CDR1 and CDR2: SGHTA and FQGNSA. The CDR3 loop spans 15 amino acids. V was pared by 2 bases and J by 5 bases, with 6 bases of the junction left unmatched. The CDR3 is CASSLIGTGLETQYF. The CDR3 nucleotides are TGTGCCAGCAGCTTAATTGGGACAGGGTTGGAGACCCAGTACTTC.

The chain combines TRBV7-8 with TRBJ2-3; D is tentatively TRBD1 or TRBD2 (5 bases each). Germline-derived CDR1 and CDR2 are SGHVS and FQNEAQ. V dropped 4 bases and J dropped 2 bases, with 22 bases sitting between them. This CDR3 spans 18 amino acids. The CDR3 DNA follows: TGTGCCAGCAGCTACACCGCCCTGTGGGGGAGCAACACAGATACGCAGTATTTT. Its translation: CASSYTALWGSNTDTQYF.

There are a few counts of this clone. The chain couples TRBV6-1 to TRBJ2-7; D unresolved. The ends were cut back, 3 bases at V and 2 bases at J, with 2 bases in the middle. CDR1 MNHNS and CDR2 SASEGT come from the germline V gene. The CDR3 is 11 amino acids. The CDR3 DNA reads TGTGCCAGCAGTGAGGCCTACGAGCAGTACTTC. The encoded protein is CASSEAYEQYF.

CDR3 in DNA: TGTGCCAGCAGCGAGGGACAGAACTATGGCTACACCTTC. Its protein is CASSEGQNYGYTF. The V gene is TRBV9, the J gene TRBJ1-2; 7 bases align to TRBD1. Germline V lookup: CDR1 SGDLS, CDR2 YYNGEE. V gave up 3 bases and J gave up 2 bases; unmatched junction bases: 1. This CDR3 spans 13 amino acids.

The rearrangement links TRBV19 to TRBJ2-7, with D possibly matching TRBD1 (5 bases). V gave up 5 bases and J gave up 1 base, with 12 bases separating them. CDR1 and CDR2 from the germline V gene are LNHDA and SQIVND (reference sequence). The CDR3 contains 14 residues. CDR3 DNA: TGTGCCAGTAGTCCAGAGAGACAGTCCTACGAGCAGTACTTC. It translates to CASSPERQSYEQYF.

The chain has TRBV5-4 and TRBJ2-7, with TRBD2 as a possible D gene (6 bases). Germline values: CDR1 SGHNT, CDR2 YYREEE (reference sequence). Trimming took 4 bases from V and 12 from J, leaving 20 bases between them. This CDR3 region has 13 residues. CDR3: CASSLSGTPSRYF. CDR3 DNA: TGTGCCAGCAGCCTGTCCGGGACTCCCTCGCGGTACTTC. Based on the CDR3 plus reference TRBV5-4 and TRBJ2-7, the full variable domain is ETGVTQSPTHLIKTRGQQVTLRCSSQSGHNTVSWYQQALGQGPQFIFQYYREEENGRGNFPPRFSGLQFPNYSSELNVNALELDDSALYLCASSLSGTPSRYFGPGTRLTVT.

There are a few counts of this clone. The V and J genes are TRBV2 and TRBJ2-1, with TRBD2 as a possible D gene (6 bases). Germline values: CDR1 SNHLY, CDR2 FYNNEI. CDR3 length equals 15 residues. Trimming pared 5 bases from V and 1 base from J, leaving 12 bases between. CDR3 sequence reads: CASSPGTLSYNEQFF. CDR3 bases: TGTGCCAGCAGTCCCGGGACTCTATCCTACAATGAGCAGTTCTTC.

The CDR3 sequence is CASSPGRLENQPQHF. The DNA of the CDR3 is TGTGCCAGCAGCCCCGGACGGCTAGAGAATCAGCCCCAGCATTTT. The V and J genes are TRBV7-8 and TRBJ1-5; no clear D. Trimming removed 5 bases at V and 4 bases at J, with 15 bases between. The CDR3 runs to 15 residues. Germline values: CDR1 SGHVS, CDR2 FQNEAQ.

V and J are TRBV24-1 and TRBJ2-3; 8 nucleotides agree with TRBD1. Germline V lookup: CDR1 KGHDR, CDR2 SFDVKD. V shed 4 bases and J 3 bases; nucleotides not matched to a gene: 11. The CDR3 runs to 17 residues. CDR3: CATSDSLTGGGTDTQYF. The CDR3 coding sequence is TGTGCCACCAGTGACTCTCTTACAGGGGGTGGAACAGATACGCAGTATTTT.

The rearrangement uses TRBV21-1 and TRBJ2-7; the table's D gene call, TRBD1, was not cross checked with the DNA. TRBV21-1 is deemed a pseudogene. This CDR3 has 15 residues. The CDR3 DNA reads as TGTGCCACCCGACCTGGGACAACCAGCTCCTACGAGCAGTACTTC. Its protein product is CATRPGTTSSYEQYF.

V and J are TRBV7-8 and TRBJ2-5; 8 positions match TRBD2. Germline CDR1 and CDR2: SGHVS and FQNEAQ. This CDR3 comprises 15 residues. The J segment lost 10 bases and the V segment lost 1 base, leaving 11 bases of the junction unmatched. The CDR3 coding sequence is TGTGCCAGCAGCTTAGTGAGCGGGAGCACGGGGGACCAGTACTTC. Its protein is CASSLVSGSTGDQYF.

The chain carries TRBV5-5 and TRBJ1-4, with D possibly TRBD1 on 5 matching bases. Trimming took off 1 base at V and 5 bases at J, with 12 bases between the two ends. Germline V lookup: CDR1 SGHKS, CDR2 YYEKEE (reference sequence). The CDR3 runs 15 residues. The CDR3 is CASSLLPGKNEKLFF. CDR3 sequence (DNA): TGTGCCAGCAGCTTGCTCCCAGGGAAAAATGAAAAACTGTTTTTT.

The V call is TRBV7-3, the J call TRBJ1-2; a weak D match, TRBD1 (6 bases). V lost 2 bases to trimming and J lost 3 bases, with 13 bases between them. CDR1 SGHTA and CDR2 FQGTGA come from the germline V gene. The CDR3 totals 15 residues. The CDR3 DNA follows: TGTGCCAGCAGCTTAGTGGGGGGCTTGGACTATGGCTACACCTTC. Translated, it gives CASSLVGGLDYGYTF.

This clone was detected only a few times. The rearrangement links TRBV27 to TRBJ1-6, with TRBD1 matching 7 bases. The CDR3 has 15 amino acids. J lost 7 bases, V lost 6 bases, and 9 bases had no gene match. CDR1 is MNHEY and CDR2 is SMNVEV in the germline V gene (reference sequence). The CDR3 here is CASSLQGLRNSPLHF. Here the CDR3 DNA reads TGTGCCAGCAGCCTACAGGGGTTGCGCAATTCACCCCTCCACTTT.

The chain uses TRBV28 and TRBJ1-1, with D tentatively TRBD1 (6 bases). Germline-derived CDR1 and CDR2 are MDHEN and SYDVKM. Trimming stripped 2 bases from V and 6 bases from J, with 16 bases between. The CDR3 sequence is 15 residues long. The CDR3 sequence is CASSLRATGLAEAFF. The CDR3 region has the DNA TGTGCCAGCAGTTTACGGGCCACAGGGTTGGCTGAAGCTTTCTTT.

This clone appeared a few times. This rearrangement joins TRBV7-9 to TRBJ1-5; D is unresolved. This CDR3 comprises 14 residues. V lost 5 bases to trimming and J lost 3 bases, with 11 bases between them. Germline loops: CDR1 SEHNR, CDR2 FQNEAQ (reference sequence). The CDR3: CASSHGQFNQPQHF. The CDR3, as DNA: TGTGCCAGCAGCCACGGGCAGTTCAATCAGCCCCAGCATTTT.

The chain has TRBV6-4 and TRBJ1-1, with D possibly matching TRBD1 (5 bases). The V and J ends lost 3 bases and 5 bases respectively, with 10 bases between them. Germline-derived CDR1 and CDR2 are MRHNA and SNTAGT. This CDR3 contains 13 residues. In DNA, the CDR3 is TGTGCCAGCAGTGAAACTCAGGGAACTGAAGCTTTCTTT. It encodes CASSETQGTEAFF.

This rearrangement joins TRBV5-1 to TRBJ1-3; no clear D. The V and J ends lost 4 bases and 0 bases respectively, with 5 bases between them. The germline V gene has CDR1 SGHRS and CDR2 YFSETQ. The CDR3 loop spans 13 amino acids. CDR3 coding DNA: TGCGCCAGCAGCCCGAGCTCTGGAAACACCATATATTTT. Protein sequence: CASSPSSGNTIYF.